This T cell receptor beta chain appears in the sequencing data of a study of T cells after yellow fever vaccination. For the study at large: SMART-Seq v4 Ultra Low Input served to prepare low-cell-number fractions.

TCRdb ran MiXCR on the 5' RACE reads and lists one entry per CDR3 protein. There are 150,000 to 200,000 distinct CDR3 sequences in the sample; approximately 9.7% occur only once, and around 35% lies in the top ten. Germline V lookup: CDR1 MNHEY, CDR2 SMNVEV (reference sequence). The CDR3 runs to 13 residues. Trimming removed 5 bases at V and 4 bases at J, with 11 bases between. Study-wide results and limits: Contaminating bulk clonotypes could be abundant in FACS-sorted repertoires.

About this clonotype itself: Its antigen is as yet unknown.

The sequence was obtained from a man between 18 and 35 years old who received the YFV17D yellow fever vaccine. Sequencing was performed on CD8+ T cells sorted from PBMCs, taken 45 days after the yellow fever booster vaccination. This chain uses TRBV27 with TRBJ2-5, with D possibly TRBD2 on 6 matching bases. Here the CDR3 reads CASSGLGGETQYF. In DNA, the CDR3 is TGTGCCAGCAGTGGCCTCGGGGGAGAGACCCAGTACTTC.